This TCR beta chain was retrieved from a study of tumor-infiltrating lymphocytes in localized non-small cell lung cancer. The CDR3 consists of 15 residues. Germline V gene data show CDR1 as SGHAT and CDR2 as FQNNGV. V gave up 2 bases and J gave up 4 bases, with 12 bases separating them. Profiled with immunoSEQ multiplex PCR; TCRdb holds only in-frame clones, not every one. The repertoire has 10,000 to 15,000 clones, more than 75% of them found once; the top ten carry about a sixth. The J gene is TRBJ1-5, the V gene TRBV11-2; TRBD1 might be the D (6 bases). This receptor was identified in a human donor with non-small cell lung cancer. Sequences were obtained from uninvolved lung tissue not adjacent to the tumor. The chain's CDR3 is CASSLWGGQNQPQHF. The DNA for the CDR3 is TGTGCCAGCAGCTTATGGGGGGGGCAGAATCAGCCCCAGCATTTT.